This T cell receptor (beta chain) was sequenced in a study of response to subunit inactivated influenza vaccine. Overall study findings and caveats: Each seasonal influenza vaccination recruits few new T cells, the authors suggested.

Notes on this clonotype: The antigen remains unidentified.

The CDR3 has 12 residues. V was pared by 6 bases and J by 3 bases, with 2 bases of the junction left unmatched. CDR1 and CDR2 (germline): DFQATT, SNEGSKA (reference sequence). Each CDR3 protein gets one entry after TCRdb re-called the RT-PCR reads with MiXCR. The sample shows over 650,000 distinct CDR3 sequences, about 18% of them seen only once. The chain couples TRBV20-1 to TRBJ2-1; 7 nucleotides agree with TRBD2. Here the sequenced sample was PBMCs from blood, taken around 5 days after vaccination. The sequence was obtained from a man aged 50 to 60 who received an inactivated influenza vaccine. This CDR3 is CSAREYYNEQFF. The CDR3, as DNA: TGCAGTGCGCGGGAGTACTACAATGAGCAGTTCTTC.